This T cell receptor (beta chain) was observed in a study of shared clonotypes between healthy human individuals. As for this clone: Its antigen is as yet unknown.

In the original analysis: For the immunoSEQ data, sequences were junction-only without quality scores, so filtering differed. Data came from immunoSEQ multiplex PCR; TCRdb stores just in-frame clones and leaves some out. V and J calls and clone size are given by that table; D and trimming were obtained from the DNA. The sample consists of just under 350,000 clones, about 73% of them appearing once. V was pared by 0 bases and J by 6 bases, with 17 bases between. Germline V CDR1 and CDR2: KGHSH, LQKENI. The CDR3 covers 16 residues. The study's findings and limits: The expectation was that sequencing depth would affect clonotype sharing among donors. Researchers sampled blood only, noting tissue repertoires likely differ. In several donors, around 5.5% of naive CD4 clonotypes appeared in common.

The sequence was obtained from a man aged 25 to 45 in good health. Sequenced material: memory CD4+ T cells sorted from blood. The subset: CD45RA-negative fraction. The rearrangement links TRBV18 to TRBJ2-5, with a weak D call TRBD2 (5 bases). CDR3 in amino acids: CASSPPGSTREQTQYF. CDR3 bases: TGTGCCAGCTCACCACCGGGCAGTACCCGGGAACAGACCCAGTACTTC.